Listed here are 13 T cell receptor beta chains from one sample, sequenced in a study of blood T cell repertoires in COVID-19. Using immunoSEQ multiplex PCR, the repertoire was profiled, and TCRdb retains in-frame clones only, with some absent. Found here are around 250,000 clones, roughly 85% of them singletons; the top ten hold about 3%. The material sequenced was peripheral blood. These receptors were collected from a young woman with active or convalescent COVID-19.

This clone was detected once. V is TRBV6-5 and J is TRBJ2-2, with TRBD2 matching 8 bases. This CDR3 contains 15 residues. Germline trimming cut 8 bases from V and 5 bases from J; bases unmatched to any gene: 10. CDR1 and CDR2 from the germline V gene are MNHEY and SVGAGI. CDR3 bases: TGTGCCAGCGCGCTTGGCGGGGGGAGTACCGGGGAGCTGTTTTTT. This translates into CASALGGGSTGELFF.

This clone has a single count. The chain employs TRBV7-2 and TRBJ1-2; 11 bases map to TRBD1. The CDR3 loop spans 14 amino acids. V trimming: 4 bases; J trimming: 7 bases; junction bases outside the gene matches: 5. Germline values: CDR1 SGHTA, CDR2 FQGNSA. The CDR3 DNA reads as TGTGCCAGCAGCTACGGACAGGGGGCCGGTGGCTACACCTTC. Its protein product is CASSYGQGAGGYTF.

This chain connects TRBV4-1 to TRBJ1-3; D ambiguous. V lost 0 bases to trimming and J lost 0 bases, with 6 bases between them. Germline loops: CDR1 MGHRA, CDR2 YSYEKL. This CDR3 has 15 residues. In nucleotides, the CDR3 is TGCGCCAGCAGCCAAGACAGTCTCTCTGGAAACACCATATATTTT. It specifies CASSQDSLSGNTIYF.

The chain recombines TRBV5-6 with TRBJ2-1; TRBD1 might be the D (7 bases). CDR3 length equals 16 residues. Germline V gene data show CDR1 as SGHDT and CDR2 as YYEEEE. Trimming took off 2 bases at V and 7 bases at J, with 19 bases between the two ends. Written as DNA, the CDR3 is TGTGCCAGCAGCTTTCAAGGCAGGGGGAGGAATAATGAGCAGTTCTTC. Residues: CASSFQGRGRNNEQFF. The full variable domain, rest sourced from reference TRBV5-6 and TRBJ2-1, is DAGVTQSPTHLIKTRGQQVTLRCSPKSGHDTVSWYQQALGQGPQFIFQYYEEEERQRGNFPDRFSGHQFPNYSSELNVNALLLGDSALYLCASSFQGRGRNNEQFFGPGTRLTVL.

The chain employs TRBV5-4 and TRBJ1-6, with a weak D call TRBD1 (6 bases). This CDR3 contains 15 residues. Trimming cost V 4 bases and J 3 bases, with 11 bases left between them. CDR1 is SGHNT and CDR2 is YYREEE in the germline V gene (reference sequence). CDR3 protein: CASSGGGDYNSPLHF. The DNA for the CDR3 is TGTGCCAGCAGCGGAGGGGGGGACTATAATTCACCCCTCCACTTT.

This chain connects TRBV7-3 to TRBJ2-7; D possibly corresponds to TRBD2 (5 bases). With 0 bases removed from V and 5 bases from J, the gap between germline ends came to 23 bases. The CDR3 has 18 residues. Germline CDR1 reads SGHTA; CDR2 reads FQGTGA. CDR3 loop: CASSLTQRQARTSNEQYF. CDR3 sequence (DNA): TGTGCCAGCAGCTTAACCCAGCGGCAGGCAAGGACGAGCAACGAGCAGTACTTC.

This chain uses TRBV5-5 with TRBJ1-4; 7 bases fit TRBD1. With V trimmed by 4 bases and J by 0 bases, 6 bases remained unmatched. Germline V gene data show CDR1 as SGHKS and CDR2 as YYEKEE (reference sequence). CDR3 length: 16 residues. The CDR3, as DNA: TGTGCCAGCAGCCGGAGACAGGGATCAACTAATGAAAAACTGTTTTTT. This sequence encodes CASSRRQGSTNEKLFF.

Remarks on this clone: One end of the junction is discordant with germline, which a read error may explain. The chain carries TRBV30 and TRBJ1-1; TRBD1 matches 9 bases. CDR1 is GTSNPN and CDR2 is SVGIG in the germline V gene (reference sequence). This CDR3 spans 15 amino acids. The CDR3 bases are TGCGCCTGGAGTGTACCTAGGACAGGGGCTCTTCAAGCTTTCTTT. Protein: CAWSVPRTGALQAFF. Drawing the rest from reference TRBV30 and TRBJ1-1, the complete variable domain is SQTIHQWPATLVQPVGSPLSLECTVEGTSNPNLYWYRQAAGRGLQLLFYSVGIGQISSEVPQNLSASRPQDRQFILSSKKLLLSDSGFYLCAWSVPRTGALQAFFGQGTRLTVV.

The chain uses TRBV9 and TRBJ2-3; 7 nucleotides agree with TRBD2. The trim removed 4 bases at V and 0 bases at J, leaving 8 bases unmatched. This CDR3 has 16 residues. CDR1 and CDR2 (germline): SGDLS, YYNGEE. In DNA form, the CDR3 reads TGTGCCAGCAGCCCCTGGTCGGGGGGAAGCACAGATACGCAGTATTTT. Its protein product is CASSPWSGGSTDTQYF.

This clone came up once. The CDR3 bases are TGTGCCAGCAGTCGCACAGATGAAGGAAACACCATATATTTT. This translates into CASSRTDEGNTIYF. This sequence joins TRBV6-4 and TRBJ1-3; the D is unclear. The germline V gene has CDR1 MRHNA and CDR2 SNTAGT. The germline V and J ends were trimmed by 5 bases and 4 bases, with 12 bases remaining between them. This CDR3 contains 14 residues.

CDR3 nucleotides: TGTGCCAGCAGTGGGGGACAGGGGCCCCAAGAGACCCAGTACTTC. This sequence encodes CASSGGQGPQETQYF. This chain connects TRBV25-1 to TRBJ2-5, with 10 bases identical to TRBD1. The CDR3 is 15 amino acids. Germline V gene data show CDR1 as MGHDK and CDR2 as SYGVNS. V was pared by 4 bases and J by 1 base, with 3 bases of the junction left unmatched.

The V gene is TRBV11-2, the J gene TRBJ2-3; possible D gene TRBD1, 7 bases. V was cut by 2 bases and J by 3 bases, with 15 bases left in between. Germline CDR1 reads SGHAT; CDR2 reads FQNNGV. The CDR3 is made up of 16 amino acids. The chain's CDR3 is CASSLPLAGGTDTQYF. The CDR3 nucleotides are TGTGCCAGCAGCTTACCTTTGGCAGGGGGGACAGATACGCAGTATTTT.

For the CDR3, the DNA is TGTGCCAGCTCACCTGCGGACACTTCCTACGAGCAGTACTTC. Its protein product is CASSPADTSYEQYF. The chain employs TRBV18 and TRBJ2-7; D possibly corresponds to TRBD1 (5 bases). With 3 bases removed from V and 1 base from J, the gap between germline ends came to 10 bases. The CDR3 runs to 14 residues. CDR1 is KGHSH and CDR2 is LQKENI in the germline V gene. The complete variable domain, with remaining parts taken from reference TRBV18 and TRBJ2-7, reads NAGVMQNPRHLVRRRGQEARLRCSPMKGHSHVYWYRQLPEEGLKFMVYLQKENIIDESGMPKERFSAEFPKEGPSILRIQQVVRGDSAAYFCASSPADTSYEQYFGPGTRLTVT.